This T cell receptor beta chain originates from a study of blood T cell repertoires in COVID-19. Only in-frame clones appear in the TCRdb table, and some are missing; sequencing was by immunoSEQ multiplex PCR. The table records roughly 290,000 clones, approximately 86% of them present only once. This clone has just one count. This CDR3 is built from 19 residues. J lost 0 bases, V lost 4 bases, and 8 bases had no gene match. The germline V gene encodes CDR1 WSHSY and CDR2 SAAADI. The rearrangement uses TRBV10-2 and TRBJ2-6; 11 nucleotides match TRBD2. This clonotype was obtained from a woman between 50 and 59 years old with active or convalescent COVID-19. Sequenced: peripheral blood. DNA for the CDR3: TGCGCCAGCAGTGGGACTAGCGGGCGCCGAATCTCTGGGGCCAACGTCCTGACTTTC. As protein: CASSGTSGRRISGANVLTF.